This T cell receptor (beta chain) came from a study of blood T cell repertoires in COVID-19. This CDR3 is 14 amino acids long. Germline V gene data show CDR1 as SGDLS and CDR2 as YYNGEE. Trimming took 2 bases from V and 2 from J, leaving 11 bases between them. Individuals drawn from approximately 26 US areas were roughly 18 to 100 years old. Here immunoSEQ multiplex PCR was the method, and the copy in TCRdb shows in-frame clones only, minus some. The sample has more than 200,000 clones, around nine tenths seen once. This TCR derives from a woman under 40 who had recovered from COVID-19. The rearrangement uses TRBV9 and TRBJ2-7; D ambiguous. Source material: PBMCs or T cells enriched from blood (not recorded which). The CDR3, as DNA: TGTGCCAGCAGCGTTGCACCTGAGGCCTACGAGCAGTACTTC. It codes for CASSVAPEAYEQYF.